These T cell receptor beta chains were read from a single sample in a study of cytomegalovirus exposure and HLA in healthy donors. Sequencing used immunoSEQ multiplex PCR; TCRdb keeps in-frame clones, though not all of them. The sample contains 84,000 or so clones, less than 85% of which appear only once. Sequences were obtained from PBMCs. Source of these receptors: a woman aged 45-60 years in good health and CMV-seronegative. CDR3s leave out the opening cysteine and the closing phenylalanine or tryptophan.

>TRBJ1-2|TRBV18
ASSPPDSYGYT
>TRBJ1-5|TRBV5-8
ASSWGQGVGNQPQH
>TRBJ1-5|TRBV19
AREDQPQH
>TRBJ2-7|TRBV7-8
ASSLLAGPSYEQY
>TRBJ1-1|TRBV28
ASSSPHTGKLYTEAF
>TRBJ2-3|TRBV10-2
ASRTSGSASTDTQY
>TRBJ2-7|TRBV7-6
ASSPSSGSYEQY
>TRBJ2-2|TRBV5-1
ASSSQTGNTGELF
>TRBJ2-1|TRBV2
ASSEATLKTIGTGNFRNEQF
>TRBJ1-2|TRBV5-1
ASSRNLGLNYGYT
>TRBJ1-1|TRBV11-3
ASSPSPTGTEAF
>TRBJ2-1|TRBV19
ASSWGTSDHNEQF
>TRBJ2-1|TRBV9
ASSAQHTSSGYSSYNEQF
>TRBJ1-4|TRBV30
AWTGAANEKLF
>TRBJ1-4|TRBV19
ASSTGVANEKLF
>TRBJ2-3|TRBV13
ASSLGQGTDTQY
>TRBJ2-1|TRBV27
ASKSLAGGANEQF